This T cell receptor (beta chain) was identified in a study of PD-1 blockade in mismatch repair-deficient tumors. Whole-study results and caveats: Rapid post-treatment expansion, then contraction, generally preceding radiologic response, marked tumor-resident clones.

Here immunoSEQ multiplex PCR was the method, and the copy in TCRdb shows in-frame clones only, minus some. The sample contains approximately 120,000 clones, around 83% of which appear only once. Looked up from germline, CDR1 is MDHEN and CDR2 is SYDVKM. With 7 bases removed from V and 12 bases from J, the gap between germline ends came to 22 bases. The CDR3 runs 13 residues. Worth noting for this clone: Its matching antigen is unknown.

PCR or immunohistochemistry showed mismatch repair deficiency in every enrolled patient. The TCR-sequenced patients were a few responders to pembrolizumab. This sequence joins TRBV28 and TRBJ2-7; a weak D match, TRBD2 (7 bases). Sequencing was performed on peripheral blood, taken 44 weeks after starting pembrolizumab. This TCR was recovered from an adult with mismatch repair-deficient cancer. This CDR3 reads CASNPGGASSLYF. CDR3 DNA: TGTGCCAGCAACCCTGGGGGGGCCAGTTCCCTGTACTTC. Full variable domain (outside the CDR3, taken from reference TRBV28 and TRBJ2-7): DVKVTQSSRYLVKRTGEKVFLECVQDMDHENMFWYRQDPGLGLRLIYFSYDVKMKEKGDIPEGYSVSREKKERFSLILESASTNQTSMYLCASNPGGASSLYFGPGTRLTVT.